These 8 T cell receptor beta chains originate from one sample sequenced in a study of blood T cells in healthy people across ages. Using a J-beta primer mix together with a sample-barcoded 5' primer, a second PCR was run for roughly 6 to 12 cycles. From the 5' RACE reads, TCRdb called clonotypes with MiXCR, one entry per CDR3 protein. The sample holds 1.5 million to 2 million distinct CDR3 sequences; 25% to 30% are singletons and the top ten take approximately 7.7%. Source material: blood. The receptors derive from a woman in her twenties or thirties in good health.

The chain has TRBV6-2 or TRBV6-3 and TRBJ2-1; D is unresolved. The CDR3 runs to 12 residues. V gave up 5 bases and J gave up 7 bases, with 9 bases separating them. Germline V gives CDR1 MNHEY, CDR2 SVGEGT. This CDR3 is CASSPTPNEQFF. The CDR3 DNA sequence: TGTGCCAGCAGTCCAACGCCAAATGAGCAGTTCTTC.

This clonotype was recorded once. In DNA, the CDR3 is TGCGCCAGCAGCGTGGGACTAGCTGAAGAGACCCAGTTCTTC. Its protein product is CASSVGLAEETQFF. The chain uses TRBV5-1 and TRBJ2-1, with 9 bases lining up with TRBD2. Germline loops: CDR1 SGHRS, CDR2 YFSETQ. The ends lost 4 bases at V and 13 bases at J; junction bases unmatched: 12. This CDR3 region has 14 residues.

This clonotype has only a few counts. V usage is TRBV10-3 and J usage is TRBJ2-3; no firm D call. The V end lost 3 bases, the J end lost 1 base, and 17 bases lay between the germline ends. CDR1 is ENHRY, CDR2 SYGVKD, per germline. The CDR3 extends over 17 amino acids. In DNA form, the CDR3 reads TGTGCCATCAGTGACCCAGGTCGGCGCTCAGGCACAGATACGCAGTATTTT. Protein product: CAISDPGRRSGTDTQYF.

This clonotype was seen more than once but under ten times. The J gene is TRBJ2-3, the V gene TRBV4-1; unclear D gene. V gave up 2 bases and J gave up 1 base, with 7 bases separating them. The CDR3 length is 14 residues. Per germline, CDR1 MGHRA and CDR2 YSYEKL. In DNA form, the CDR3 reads TGCGCCAGCAGCCAACTGGGCCGCACAGATACGCAGTATTTT. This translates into CASSQLGRTDTQYF.

The CDR3 DNA sequence: TGTGCCAGCAGCTCCCGACTAACCCCCTCCTACGAGCAGTACTTC. Residues: CASSSRLTPSYEQYF. The gene calls are TRBV7-9 and TRBJ2-7; TRBD2 is a possible D gene (5 bases). CDR1 is SEHNR, CDR2 FQNEAQ, per germline (reference sequence). This CDR3 is built from 15 residues. Trimming pared 4 bases from V and 0 bases from J, leaving 13 bases between.

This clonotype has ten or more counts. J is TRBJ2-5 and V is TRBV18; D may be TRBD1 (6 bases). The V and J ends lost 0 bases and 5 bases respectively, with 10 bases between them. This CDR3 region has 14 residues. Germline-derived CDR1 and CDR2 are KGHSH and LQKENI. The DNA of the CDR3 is TGTGCCAGCTCACCACCGATCGACAGGGAGACCCAGTACTTC. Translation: CASSPPIDRETQYF.

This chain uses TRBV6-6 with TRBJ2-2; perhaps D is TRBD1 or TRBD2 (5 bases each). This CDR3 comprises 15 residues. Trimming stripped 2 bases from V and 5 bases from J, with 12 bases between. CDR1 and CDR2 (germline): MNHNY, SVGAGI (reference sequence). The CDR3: CASSYRGPGTGELFF. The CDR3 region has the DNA TGTGCCAGCAGTTACCGGGGCCCGGGGACCGGGGAGCTGTTTTTT.

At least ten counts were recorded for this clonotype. The CDR3, as DNA: TGTGCCATACAGGACGGCAGCTCCTACGAGCAGTACTTC. As protein: CAIQDGSSYEQYF. V gene TRBV10-3 combines with J gene TRBJ2-7, with D maybe TRBD1 (5 bases). Germline CDR1 reads ENHRY; CDR2 reads SYGVKD. This CDR3 is 13 amino acids long. V was shortened by 9 bases and J by 0 bases, with 12 bases between the two germline ends.